This TCR beta chain was documented in a study of human T cells and chemical hapten exposure (dated by TCRdb to the early 2020s). Background on the whole study: For sensitization, 2% DPC in acetone was applied to an approximately 2 cm by approximately 2 cm area of upper inner arm skin. Peripheral blood TCR repertoire changes were tracked in vivo in alopecia patients during primary and secondary sensitization to the hapten diphenylcyclopropenone (DPC). Libraries were pooled for sequencing, and per-sample TCR yields varied mainly because of small differences in library volumes within the pool. Blood for TCR sequencing was provided by twenty-nine alopecia patients at one to four time points (pre-sensitization, 2, 6 and 24 weeks). The patient cohort, mostly female, included alopecia areata with under or over 50% scalp involvement, alopecia totalis and alopecia universalis. Patch testing was done on the upper back using Finn chambers containing 0.01% DPC, and results were scored after 6 days according to International Contact Dermatitis Research Group standards. Throughout the study period of around 25 weeks, patients also received therapeutic DPC doses to the scalp every week. Blood samples were taken from patients before sensitization (week 0) and at 2, 6 and about 24 weeks after DPC sensitization.

At the junction V is shortened by 5 bases and J by 6 bases, with 20 bases in between. CDR3 length: 15 amino acids, cysteine to phenylalanine. The kept DNA is CDR3 alone, 45 bases in frame from the first base. The CDR1 and CDR2 encoded by the germline V gene are SGHTA and FQGNSA. To prepare the library, RACE was applied. Sequencing was performed on a NextSeq 500. During library preparation, unique molecular identifiers were attached to individual cDNA molecules so that TCRs could be counted quantitatively and reproducibly. Both TCR alpha and TCR beta chains were sequenced from each blood RNA sample. In the original analysis: A median of approximately 100,000 TCRs per sample was observed, with a range of roughly 23,224 to 700,000. V, J and CDR3 annotation of the TCR reads was carried out using the Decombinator software suite. For PS versus PT1 abundance plots, all samples were subsampled to the same number of TCRs (28,000). TCRs were defined as expanded if absent before sensitization and observed at least eight times at the 2-week time point. TCRdb reworked the public reads: Q25 trimming with fastp, MiXCR clone assembly, productive beta chains retained. Each record represents a unique CDR3 protein, reported with the most common genes and DNA among its rows. None of the V and J calls come from the authors' own analysis; TCRdb made them. A total of 50,000 to 70,000 distinct CDR3 sequences appear in this sample, 9.5% to 15% of them only once. The biggest ten clones account for roughly 2.4% of the sample.

Summary of the overall study and its limitations: After repeated subsampling, the strength of the expansion versus patch-test correlation and the threshold at which it became significant changed. Because every patient had alopecia, a presumed autoimmune disease, the patients' immune response might differ from that of healthy individuals. Patch test score was positively correlated with the number of PT1 expanded TCRs, with significance at thresholds 8, 16 and 32 but not at 4. Expanded TCRs formed significantly more large CDR3 similarity clusters than pre-sensitization or healthy control sets, consistent with antigen-driven responses. The number of TCRs above 1 in 1000 frequency did not change with DPC sensitization; there was no evidence of global repertoire structure alterations.

This clonotype was counted many times. Its specific antigen is unknown. There are no base qualities to consult, and no much larger clone falls within one base. This sample's time point label indicates: patch test 3, about 24 weeks after DPC sensitization. According to the study, the label for this sample's treatment or condition signals: therapeutic diphenylcyclopropenone sensitization with weekly scalp DPC. Blood at each patch-test visit was drawn before the patch test was applied. To be eligible, patients had to be aged 18 to 70, diagnosed with alopecia and judged suitable for DPC therapy, while pregnant patients were excluded. Unfractionated whole blood was collected in Tempus Blood RNA tubes, and total RNA was extracted from that blood.

The clonotype comes from a man aged 30-40 years with alopecia areata. Some clones in this sample may be carry-over from other donors' samples. The rearranged segments are TRBV7-2 and TRBJ2-7; the D gene is perhaps TRBD1, on 6 matching bases. Specimen: whole blood, collected in connection with sensitization to the hapten diphenylcyclopropenone (DPC). The CDR3 sequence is CASSIATGHGVEQYF. The DNA reads TGTGCCAGCAGCATTGCCACGGGACACGGCGTCGAGCAGTACTTC.